A single sample is the source of the 8 T cell receptor beta chains below, sequenced in a study of T cell repertoires in cytomegalovirus infection. TCRdb re-called the reads through MiXCR, storing one row per CDR3 protein. The data contain over 250,000 distinct CDR3 sequences, roughly a quarter of them singletons. The specimen was PBMCs. The source of these receptors is a human donor in good health (CMV status not recorded). Some clones in this sample may be carry-over from other donors' samples.

This clonotype has just a few counts. The J gene is TRBJ1-3, the V gene TRBV7-8; the match to TRBD1 covers 10 bases. In germline, CDR1 is SGHVS, CDR2 FQNEAQ. The V segment lost 5 bases and the J segment 3 bases; nucleotides outside the gene matches: 10. The CDR3 is 17 residues long. The CDR3 DNA sequence: TGTGCCAGCAGCCTCCCCCGACAGGGGGCGCTTGGAAACACCATATATTTT. Its protein product is CASSLPRQGALGNTIYF.

This clonotype was counted a few times. This sequence joins TRBV28 and TRBJ2-7; no definite D call. V gave up 1 base and J gave up 2 bases, with 6 bases separating them. Germline values: CDR1 MDHEN, CDR2 SYDVKM. The CDR3 contains 13 residues. The CDR3 DNA sequence: TGTGCCAGCAGTTTATCCCCCACCTACGAGCAGTACTTC. Protein: CASSLSPTYEQYF.

The chain has TRBV9 and TRBJ1-5, with D possibly TRBD1 on 5 matching bases. Per germline, CDR1 SGDLS and CDR2 YYNGEE. CDR3 length: 15 residues. Deletions cut 3 bases from V and 7 bases from J, with 17 bases between. CDR3 protein: CASSARAGVGQPQHF. Here the CDR3 DNA reads TGTGCCAGCAGCGCCCGGGCGGGGGTTGGCCAGCCCCAGCATTTT.

This clonotype was seen only a few times. The gene calls are TRBV7-9 and TRBJ1-1; D possibly corresponds to TRBD1 (5 bases). V lost 4 bases and J 5 bases, leaving 14 bases between the germline ends. The CDR3 runs to 14 residues. From germline, CDR1 is SEHNR and CDR2 FQNEAQ (reference sequence). CDR3: CASSSRAGTTEAFF. As DNA, the CDR3 is TGTGCCAGCAGCTCACGGGCAGGGACGACTGAAGCTTTCTTT.

This clonotype was seen more than once but under ten times. The V and J genes are TRBV24-1 and TRBJ2-1; 10 bases are a match to TRBD2. Germline CDR1 reads KGHDR; CDR2 reads SFDVKD. After removal of 1 base from V and 7 bases from J, the junction contained 6 bases not matched to a gene. CDR3 length equals 16 residues. The CDR3 DNA follows: TGTGCCACCAGTGATTTTTCTAGCGGGAGACCAAATGAGCAGTTCTTC. Its protein product is CATSDFSSGRPNEQFF.

Regarding this clonotype: Germline and junction disagree at one end, which may indicate a read error. The rearrangement uses TRBV28 and TRBJ2-7, with D possibly being TRBD2 (5 bases). Per the germline V gene, CDR1 is MDHEN and CDR2 is SYDVKM. The CDR3 runs to 12 residues. The CDR3 loop is CASSFGVNEEYF. The CDR3 DNA reads TGTGCCAGCAGTTTCGGGGTCAACGAGGAGTACTTC.

CDR3 residues: CASSMGTGARNEQFF. The CDR3 DNA reads as TGTGCCAGTAGTATGGGAACGGGAGCTCGCAATGAGCAGTTCTTC. The genes are TRBV19 and TRBJ2-1; perhaps TRBD2 as D (6 bases). Trimming shortened V by 3 bases and J by 6 bases, and 15 bases separated the two germline ends. CDR3 length: 15 amino acids. CDR1 LNHDA and CDR2 SQIVND come from the germline V gene (reference sequence).

This clonotype was seen repeatedly, ten times or more. The chain couples TRBV7-9 to TRBJ1-5, with D possibly being TRBD1 (5 bases). The V end was cut by 4 bases, the J end by 3 bases, with 13 bases between. The CDR3 is made up of 15 amino acids. CDR1 is SEHNR and CDR2 is FQNEAQ in the germline V gene (reference sequence). This CDR3 is CASSSSGPFNQPQHF. For the CDR3, the DNA is TGTGCCAGCAGCTCGTCGGGACCTTTCAATCAGCCCCAGCATTTT.